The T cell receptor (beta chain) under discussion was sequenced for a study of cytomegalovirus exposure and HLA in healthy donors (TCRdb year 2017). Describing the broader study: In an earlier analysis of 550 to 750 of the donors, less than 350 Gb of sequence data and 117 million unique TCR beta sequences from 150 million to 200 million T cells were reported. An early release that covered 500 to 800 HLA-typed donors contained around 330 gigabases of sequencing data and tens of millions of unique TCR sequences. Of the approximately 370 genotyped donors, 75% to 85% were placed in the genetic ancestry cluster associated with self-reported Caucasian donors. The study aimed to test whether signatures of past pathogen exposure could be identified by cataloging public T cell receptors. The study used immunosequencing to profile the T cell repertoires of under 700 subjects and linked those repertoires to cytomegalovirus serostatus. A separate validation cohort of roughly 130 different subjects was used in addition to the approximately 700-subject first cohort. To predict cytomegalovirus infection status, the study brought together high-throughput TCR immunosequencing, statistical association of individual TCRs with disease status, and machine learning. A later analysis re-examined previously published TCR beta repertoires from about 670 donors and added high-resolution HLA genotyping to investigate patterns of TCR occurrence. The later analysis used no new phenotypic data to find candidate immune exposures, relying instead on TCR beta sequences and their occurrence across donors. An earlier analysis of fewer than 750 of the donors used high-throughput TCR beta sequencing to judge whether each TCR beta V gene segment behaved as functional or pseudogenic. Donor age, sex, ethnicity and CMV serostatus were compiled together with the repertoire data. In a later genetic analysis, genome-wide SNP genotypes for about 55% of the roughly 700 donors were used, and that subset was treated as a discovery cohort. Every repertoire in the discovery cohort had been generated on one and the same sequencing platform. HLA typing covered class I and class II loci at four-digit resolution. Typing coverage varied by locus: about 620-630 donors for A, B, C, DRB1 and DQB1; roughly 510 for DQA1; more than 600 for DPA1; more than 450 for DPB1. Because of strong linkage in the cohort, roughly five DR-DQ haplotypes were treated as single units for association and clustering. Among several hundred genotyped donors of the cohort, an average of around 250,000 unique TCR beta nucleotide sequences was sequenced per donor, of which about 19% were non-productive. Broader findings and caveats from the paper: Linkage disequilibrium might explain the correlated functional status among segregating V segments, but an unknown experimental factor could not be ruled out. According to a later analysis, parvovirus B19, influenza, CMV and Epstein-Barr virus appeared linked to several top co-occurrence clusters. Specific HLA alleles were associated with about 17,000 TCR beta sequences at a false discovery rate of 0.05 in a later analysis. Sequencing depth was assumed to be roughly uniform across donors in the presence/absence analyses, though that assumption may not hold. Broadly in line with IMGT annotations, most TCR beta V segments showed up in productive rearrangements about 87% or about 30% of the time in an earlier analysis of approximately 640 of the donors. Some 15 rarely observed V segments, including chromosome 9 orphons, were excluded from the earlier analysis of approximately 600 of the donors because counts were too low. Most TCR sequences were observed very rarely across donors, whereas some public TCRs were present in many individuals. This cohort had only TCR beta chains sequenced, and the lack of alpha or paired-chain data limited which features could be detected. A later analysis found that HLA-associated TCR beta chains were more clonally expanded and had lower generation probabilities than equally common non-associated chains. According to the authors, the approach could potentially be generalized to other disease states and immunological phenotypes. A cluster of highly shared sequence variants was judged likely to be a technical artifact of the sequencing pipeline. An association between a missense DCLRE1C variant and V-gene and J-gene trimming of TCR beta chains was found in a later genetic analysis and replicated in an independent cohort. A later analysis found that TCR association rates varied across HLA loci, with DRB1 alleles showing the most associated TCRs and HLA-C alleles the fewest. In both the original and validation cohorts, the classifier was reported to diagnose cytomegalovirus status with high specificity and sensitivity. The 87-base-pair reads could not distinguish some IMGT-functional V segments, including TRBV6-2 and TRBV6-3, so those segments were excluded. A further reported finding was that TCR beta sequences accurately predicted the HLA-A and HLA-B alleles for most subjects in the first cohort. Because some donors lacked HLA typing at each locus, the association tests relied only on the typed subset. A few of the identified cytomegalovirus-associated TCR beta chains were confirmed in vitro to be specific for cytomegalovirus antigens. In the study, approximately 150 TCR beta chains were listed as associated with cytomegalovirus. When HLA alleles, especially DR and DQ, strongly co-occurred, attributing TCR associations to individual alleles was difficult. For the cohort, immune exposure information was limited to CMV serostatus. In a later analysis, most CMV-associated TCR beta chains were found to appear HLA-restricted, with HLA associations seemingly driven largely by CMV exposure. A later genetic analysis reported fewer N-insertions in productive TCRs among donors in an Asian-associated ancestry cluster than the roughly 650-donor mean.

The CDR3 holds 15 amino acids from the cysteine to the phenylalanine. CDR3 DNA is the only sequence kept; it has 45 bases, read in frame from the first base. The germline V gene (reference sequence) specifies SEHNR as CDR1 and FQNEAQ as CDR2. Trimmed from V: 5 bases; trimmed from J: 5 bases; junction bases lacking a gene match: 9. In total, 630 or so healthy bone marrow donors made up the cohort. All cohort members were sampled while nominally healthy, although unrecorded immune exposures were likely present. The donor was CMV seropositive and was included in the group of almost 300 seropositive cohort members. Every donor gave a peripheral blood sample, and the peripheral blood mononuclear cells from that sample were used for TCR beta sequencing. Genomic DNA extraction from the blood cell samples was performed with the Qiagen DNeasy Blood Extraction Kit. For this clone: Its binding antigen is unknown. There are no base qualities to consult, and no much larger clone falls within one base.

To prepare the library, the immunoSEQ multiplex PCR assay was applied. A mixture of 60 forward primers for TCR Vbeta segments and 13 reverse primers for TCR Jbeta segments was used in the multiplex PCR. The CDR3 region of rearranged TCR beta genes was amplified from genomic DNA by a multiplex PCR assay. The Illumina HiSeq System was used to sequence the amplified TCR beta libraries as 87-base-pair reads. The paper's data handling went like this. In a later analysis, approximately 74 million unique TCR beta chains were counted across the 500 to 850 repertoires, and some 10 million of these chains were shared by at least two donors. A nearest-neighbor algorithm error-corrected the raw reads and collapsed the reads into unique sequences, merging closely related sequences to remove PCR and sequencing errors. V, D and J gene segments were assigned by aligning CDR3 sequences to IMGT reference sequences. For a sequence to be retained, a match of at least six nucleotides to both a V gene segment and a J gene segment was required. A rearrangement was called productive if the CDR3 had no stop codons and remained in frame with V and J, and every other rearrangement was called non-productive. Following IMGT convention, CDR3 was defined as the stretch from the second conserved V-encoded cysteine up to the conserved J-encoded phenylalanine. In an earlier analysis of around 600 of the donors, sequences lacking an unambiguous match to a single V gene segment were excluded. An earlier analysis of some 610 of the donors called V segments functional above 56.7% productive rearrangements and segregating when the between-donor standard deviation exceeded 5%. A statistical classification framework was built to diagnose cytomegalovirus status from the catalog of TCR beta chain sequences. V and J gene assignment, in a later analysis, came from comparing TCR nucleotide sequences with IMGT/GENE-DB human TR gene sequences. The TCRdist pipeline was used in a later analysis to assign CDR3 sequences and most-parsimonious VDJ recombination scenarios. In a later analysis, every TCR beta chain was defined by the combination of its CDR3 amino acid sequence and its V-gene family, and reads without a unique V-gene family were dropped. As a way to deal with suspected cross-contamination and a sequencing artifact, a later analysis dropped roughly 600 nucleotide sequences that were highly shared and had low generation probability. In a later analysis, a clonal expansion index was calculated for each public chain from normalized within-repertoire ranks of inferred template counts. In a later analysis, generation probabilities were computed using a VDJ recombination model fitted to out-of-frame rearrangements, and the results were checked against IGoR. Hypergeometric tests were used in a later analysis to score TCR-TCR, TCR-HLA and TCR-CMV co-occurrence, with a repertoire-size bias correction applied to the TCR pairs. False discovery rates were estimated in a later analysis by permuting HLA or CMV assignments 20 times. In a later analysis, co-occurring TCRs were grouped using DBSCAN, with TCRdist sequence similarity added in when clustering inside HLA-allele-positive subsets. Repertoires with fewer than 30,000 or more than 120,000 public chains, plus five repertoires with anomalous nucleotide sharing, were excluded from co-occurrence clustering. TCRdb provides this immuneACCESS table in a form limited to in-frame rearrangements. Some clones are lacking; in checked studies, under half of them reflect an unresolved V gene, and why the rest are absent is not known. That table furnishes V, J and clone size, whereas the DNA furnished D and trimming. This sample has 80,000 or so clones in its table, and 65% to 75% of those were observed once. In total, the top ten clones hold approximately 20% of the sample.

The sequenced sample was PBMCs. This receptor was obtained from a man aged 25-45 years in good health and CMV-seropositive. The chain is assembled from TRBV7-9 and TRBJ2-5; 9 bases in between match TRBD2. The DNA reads TGTGCCAGCAGCCCAGCGGGGGGCGGGCAGGAGACCCAGTACTTC. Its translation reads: CASSPAGGGQETQYF.